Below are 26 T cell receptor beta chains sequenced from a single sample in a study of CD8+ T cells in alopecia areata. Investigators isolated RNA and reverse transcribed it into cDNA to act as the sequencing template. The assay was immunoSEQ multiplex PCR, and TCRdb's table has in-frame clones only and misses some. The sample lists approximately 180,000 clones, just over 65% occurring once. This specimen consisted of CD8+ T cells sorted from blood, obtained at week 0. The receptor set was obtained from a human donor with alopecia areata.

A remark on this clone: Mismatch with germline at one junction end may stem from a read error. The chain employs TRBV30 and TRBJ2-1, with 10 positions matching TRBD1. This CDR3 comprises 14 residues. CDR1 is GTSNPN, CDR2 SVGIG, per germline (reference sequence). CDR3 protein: CAWAPGQGLHEQLF. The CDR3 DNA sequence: TGTGCCTGGGCTCCGGGACAGGGGCTCCATGAGCAGCTCTTC.

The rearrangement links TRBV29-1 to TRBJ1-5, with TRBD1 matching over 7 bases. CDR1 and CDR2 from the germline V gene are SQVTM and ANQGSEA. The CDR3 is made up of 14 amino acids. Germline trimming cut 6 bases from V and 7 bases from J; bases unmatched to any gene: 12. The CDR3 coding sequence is TGCAGCGTGAGTTGGGAAGGGGACAGACAGCCCCAGCATTTT. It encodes CSVSWEGDRQPQHF.

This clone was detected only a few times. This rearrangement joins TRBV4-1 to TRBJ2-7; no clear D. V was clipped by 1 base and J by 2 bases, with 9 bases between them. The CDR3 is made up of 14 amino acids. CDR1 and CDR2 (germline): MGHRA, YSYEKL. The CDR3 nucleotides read TGCGCCAGCAGCCAAGGGTGGGCAGCCTACGAGCAGTACTTC. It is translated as CASSQGWAAYEQYF.

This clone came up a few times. The CDR3 sequence: CASSARTDGYTF. In nucleotides, the CDR3 is TGTGCCAGCAGCGCCAGGACAGATGGCTACACCTTC. The rearrangement links TRBV9 to TRBJ1-2, with a possible D match to TRBD1 (6 bases). V lost 3 bases, J lost 6 bases, and 9 bases lay in between. The CDR3 totals 12 residues. The germline CDR1 and CDR2 sequences are SGDLS and YYNGEE.

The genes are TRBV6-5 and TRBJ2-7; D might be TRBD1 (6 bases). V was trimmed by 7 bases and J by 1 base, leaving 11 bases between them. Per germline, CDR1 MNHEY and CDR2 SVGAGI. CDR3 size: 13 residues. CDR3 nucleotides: TGTGCCAGCACACAGGGTCAGTCCTACGAGCAGTACTTC. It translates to CASTQGQSYEQYF.

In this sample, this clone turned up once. The DNA of the CDR3 is TGTGCCAGCAGTGAAGTCGTGGGCCGCCAAGAGACCCAGTACTTC. Encoded protein: CASSEVVGRQETQYF. The chain couples TRBV2 to TRBJ2-5; D call uncertain. The CDR3 has 15 amino acids. The V gene's germline CDR1 is SNHLY and CDR2 FYNNEI. V was clipped by 1 base and J by 1 base, with 10 bases between them.

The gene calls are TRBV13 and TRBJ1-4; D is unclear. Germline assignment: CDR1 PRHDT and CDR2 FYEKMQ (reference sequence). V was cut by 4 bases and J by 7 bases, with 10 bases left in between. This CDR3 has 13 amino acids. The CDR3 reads CASSSGRIEKLFF. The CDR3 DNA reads TGTGCCAGCAGCTCCGGTCGTATTGAAAAACTGTTTTTT. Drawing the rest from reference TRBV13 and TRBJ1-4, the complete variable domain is AAGVIQSPRHLIKEKRETATLKCYPIPRHDTVYWYQQGPGQDPQFLISFYEKMQSDKGSIPDRFSAQQFSDYHSELNMSSLELGDSALYFCASSSGRIEKLFFGSGTQLSVL.

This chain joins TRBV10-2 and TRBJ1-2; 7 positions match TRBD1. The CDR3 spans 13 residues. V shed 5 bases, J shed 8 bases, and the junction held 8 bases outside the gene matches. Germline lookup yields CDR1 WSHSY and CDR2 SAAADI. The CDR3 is CASSSGTEGGYTF. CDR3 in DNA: TGCGCCAGCAGTTCCGGGACAGAGGGCGGCTACACCTTC.

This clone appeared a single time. CDR3 protein: CATSINRGRETQYF. The CDR3, as DNA: TGTGCCACCAGCATCAACAGGGGGCGGGAGACCCAGTACTTC. The chain employs TRBV15 and TRBJ2-5; 9 nucleotides line up with TRBD1. CDR3 size: 14 residues. V lost 4 bases, J lost 5 bases, and 5 bases stayed unmatched. Looked up from germline, CDR1 is LNHNV and CDR2 is YYDKDF (reference sequence).

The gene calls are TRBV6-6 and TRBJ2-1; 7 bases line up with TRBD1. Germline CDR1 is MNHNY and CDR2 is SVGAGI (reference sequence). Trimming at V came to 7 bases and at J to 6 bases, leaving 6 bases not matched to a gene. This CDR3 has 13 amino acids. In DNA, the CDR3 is TGTGCCAGCATCCGGGACAGAGGCAATGAGCAGTTCTTC. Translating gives CASIRDRGNEQFF.

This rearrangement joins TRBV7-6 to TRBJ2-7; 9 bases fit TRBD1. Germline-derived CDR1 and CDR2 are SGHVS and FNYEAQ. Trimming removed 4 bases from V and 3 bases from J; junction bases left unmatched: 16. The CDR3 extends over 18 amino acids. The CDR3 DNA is TGTGCCAGCAGCTCCCATTCCGCCTGGACAGGGGAAAGCTACGAGCAGTACTTC. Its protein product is CASSSHSAWTGESYEQYF.

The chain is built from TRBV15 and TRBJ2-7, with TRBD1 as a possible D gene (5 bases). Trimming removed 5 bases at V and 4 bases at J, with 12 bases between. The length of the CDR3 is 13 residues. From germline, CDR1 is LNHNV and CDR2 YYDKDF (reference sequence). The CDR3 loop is CATSPQGPYEQYF. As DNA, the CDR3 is TGTGCCACCAGCCCCCAGGGCCCGTACGAGCAGTACTTC.

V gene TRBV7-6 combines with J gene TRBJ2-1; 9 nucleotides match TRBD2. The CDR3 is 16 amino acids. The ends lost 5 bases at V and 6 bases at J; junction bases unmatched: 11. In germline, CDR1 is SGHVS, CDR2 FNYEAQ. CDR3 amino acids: CASSPQAGGRSNEQFF. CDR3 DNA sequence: TGTGCCAGCAGCCCACAGGCGGGGGGGCGAAGCAATGAGCAGTTCTTC.

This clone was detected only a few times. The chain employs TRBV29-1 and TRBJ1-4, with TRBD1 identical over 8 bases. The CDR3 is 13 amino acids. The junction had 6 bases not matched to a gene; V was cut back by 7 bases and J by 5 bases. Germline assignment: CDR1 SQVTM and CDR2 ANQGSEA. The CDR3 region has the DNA TGCAGCGGTGGGACAGGCACGAATGAAAAACTGTTTTTT. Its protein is CSGGTGTNEKLFF.

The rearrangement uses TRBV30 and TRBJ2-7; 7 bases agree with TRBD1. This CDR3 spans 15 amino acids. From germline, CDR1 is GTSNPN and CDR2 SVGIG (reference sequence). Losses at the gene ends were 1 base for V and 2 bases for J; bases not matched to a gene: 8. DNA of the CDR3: TGTGCCTGGAGTGGTTACCGGGACAGAACCTACGAGCAGTACTTC. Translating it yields CAWSGYRDRTYEQYF.

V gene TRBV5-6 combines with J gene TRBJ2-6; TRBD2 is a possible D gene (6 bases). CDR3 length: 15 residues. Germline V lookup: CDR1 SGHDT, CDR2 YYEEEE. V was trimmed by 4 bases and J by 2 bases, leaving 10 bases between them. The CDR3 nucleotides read TGTGCCAGCAGCCGCGGCGGGGCTGGGGCCAACGTCCTGACTTTC. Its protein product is CASSRGGAGANVLTF.

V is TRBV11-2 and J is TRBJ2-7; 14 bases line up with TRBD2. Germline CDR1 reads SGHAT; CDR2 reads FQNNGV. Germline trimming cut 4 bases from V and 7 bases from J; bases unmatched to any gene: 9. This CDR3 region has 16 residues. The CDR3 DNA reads TGTGCCAGCAGCTCTCGGACTAGCGGGGGGAAAAGGGAGCAGTACTTC. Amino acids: CASSSRTSGGKREQYF.

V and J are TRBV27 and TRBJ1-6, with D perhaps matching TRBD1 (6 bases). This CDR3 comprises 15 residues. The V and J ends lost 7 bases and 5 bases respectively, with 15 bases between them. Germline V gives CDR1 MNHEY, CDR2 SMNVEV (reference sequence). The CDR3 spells CASMVPGVDNSPLHF. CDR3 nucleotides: TGTGCCAGCATGGTCCCAGGGGTGGATAATTCACCCCTCCACTTT.

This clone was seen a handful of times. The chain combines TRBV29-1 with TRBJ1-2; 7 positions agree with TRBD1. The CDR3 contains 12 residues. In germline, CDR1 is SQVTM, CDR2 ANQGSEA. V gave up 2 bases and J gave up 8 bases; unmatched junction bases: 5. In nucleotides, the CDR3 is TGCAGCGTTGAACTCCGGGACAGCGGCTACACCTTC. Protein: CSVELRDSGYTF. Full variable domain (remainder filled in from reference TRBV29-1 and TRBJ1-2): SAVISQKPSRDICQRGTSLTIQCQVDSQVTMMFWYRQQPGQSLTLIATANQGSEATYESGFVIDKFPISRPNLTFSTLTVSNMSPEDSSIYLCSVELRDSGYTFGSGTRLTVV.

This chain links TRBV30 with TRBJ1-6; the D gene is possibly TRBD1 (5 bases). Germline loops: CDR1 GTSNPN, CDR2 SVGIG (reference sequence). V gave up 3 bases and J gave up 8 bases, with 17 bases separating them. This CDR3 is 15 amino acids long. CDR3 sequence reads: CAWSTYLTEDSPLHF. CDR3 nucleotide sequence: TGTGCCTGGAGCACATATTTGACAGAGGATTCACCCCTCCACTTT.

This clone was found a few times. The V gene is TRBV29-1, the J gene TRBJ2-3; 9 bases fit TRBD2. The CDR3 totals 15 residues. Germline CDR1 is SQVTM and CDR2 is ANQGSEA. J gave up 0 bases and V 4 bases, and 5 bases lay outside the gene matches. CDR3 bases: TGCAGCGTTGCCGGGACTAGCTCAAGCACAGATACGCAGTATTTT. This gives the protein CSVAGTSSSTDTQYF.

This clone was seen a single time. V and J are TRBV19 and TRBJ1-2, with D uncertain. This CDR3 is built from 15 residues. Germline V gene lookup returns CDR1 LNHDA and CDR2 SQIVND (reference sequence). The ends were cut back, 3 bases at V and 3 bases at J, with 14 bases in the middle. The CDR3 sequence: CASSMWGASDYGYTF. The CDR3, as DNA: TGTGCCAGTAGTATGTGGGGAGCTAGTGACTATGGCTACACCTTC.

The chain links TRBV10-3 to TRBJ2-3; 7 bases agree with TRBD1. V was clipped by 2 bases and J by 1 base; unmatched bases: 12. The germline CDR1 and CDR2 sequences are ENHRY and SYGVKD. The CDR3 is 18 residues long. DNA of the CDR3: TGTGCCATCAGTGAGACAGGGGCAGCTTCGAGGGGCACAGATACGCAGTATTTT. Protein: CAISETGAASRGTDTQYF.

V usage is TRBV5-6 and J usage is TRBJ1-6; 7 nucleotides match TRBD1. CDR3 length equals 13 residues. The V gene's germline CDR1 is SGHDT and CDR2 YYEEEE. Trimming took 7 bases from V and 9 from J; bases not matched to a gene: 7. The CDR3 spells CASLQGTGSPLHF. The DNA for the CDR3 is TGTGCCAGCCTACAGGGGACGGGTTCACCCCTCCACTTT.

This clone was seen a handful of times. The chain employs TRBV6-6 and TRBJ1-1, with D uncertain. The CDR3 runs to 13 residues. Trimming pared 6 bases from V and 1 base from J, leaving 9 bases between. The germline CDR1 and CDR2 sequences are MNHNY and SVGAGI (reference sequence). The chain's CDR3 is CASSQTQNTEAFF. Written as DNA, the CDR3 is TGTGCCAGCAGCCAAACACAGAACACTGAAGCTTTCTTT.

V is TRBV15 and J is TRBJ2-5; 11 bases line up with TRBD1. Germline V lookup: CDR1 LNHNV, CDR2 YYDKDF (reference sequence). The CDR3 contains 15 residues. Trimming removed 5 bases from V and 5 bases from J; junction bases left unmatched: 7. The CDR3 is CATSGQGARGETQYF. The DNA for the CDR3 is TGTGCCACCAGCGGACAGGGGGCGCGGGGGGAGACCCAGTACTTC. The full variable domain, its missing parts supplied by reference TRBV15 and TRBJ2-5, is DAMVIQNPRYQVTQFGKPVTLSCSQTLNHNVMYWYQQKSSQAPKLLFHYYDKDFNNEADTPDNFQSRRPNTSFCFLDIRSPGLGDTAMYLCATSGQGARGETQYFGPGTRLLVL.